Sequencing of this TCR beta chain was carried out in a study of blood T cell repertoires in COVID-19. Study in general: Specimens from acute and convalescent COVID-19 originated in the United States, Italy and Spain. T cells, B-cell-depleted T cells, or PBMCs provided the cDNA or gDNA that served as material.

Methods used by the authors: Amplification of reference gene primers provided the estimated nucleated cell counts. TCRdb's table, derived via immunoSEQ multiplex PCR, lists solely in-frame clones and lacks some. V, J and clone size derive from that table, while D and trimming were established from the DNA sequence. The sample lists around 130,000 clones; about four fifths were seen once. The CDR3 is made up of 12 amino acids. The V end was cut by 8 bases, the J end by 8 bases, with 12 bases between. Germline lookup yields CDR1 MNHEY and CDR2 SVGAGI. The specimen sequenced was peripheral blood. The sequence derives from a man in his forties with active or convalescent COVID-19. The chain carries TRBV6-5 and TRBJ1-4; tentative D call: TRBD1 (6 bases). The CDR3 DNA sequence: TGTGCCAGCGGACAGCCCGTGGAAAAACTGTTTTTT. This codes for CASGQPVEKLFF.